These 19 T cell receptor beta chains were all obtained from the same sample, sequenced in a study of response to subunit inactivated influenza vaccine. MiXCR, applied by TCRdb to the RT-PCR reads, yields one record per CDR3 protein. The data hold roughly 670,000 distinct CDR3 sequences, with 12% to 15% observed a single time. The sequences come from PBMCs from blood, collected roughly 2 weeks before vaccination. These TCRs come from a man aged 45-65 years who received an inactivated influenza vaccine.

This clonotype was counted many times. The rearrangement links TRBV11-2 to TRBJ1-1; D not resolved. This CDR3 has 16 residues. The germline gives CDR1 SGHAT, CDR2 FQNNGV. Between the trimmed V and J ends, which lost 3 bases and 0 bases, there was a span of 14 bases. In nucleotides, the CDR3 is TGTGCCAGCAGCTTCAAACTCGACCCCGTGAACACTGAAGCTTTCTTT. It yields the protein CASSFKLDPVNTEAFF.

The rearrangement joins TRBV20-1 to TRBJ2-3, with 9 positions matching TRBD2. The V segment lost 4 bases and the J segment 0 bases; nucleotides outside the gene matches: 5. The CDR3 has 15 residues. Germline V lookup: CDR1 DFQATT, CDR2 SNEGSKA (reference sequence). CDR3 loop: CSAISGSRSTDTQYF. DNA of the CDR3: TGCAGTGCTATTAGCGGGAGTAGGAGCACAGATACGCAGTATTTT.

At least ten counts were recorded for this clonotype. The chain recombines TRBV7-2 with TRBJ2-7; 9 bases fit TRBD1. The CDR3 runs to 16 residues. With 2 bases clipped from V and 4 bases from J, the junction kept 9 bases outside the gene matches. From germline, CDR1 is SGHTA and CDR2 FQGNSA. The CDR3 reads CASSLPGTGSGYEQYF. For the CDR3, the DNA is TGTGCCAGCAGCTTACCTGGGACAGGGAGCGGATACGAGCAGTACTTC.

This clonotype was counted between two and nine times. J is TRBJ2-3 and V is TRBV28; 7 bases map to TRBD2. With V trimmed by 7 bases and J by 1 base, 8 bases remained unmatched. This CDR3 is 15 amino acids long. Germline V CDR1 and CDR2: MDHEN, SYDVKM. This CDR3 is CASMGRGHGTDTQYF. CDR3 bases: TGTGCCAGCATGGGGAGGGGCCACGGCACAGATACGCAGTATTTT.

This clonotype showed up just a few times. The chain joins TRBV5-1 to TRBJ2-7; TRBD1 matches 7 bases. The germline V gene encodes CDR1 SGHRS and CDR2 YFSETQ. The CDR3 length is 16 residues. The J segment lost 1 base and the V segment lost 1 base, leaving 8 bases of the junction unmatched. The CDR3: CASSLMGPQGSYEQYF. CDR3 sequence (DNA): TGCGCCAGCAGCTTGATGGGGCCACAGGGGTCCTACGAGCAGTACTTC.

This clonotype was recorded many times. CDR3 loop: CASSAQENTEAFF. The CDR3 DNA reads TGTGCCAGTAGTGCACAGGAGAACACTGAAGCTTTCTTT. This chain uses TRBV19 with TRBJ1-1; a weak D match, TRBD1 (5 bases). Germline V gene data show CDR1 as LNHDA and CDR2 as SQIVND (reference sequence). The CDR3 runs 13 residues. V was trimmed by 5 bases and J by 1 base, leaving 8 bases between them. The whole variable domain, filled in from reference TRBV19 and TRBJ1-1, reads DGGITQSPKYLFRKEGQNVTLSCEQNLNHDAMYWYRQDPGQGLRLIYYSQIVNDFQKGDIAEGYSVSREKKESFPLTVTSAQKNPTAFYLCASSAQENTEAFFGQGTRLTVV.

The chain carries TRBV12-3 or TRBV12-4 and TRBJ1-6; D not certain. With 5 bases removed from V and 10 bases from J, the gap between germline ends came to 9 bases. This CDR3 has 12 amino acids. The CDR3 coding sequence is TGTGCCAGCAGTCCCACCGGCTCACCCCTCCACTTT. Its protein is CASSPTGSPLHF.

This chain uses TRBV10-3 with TRBJ2-7; TRBD2 aligns across 7 bases. From germline, CDR1 is ENHRY and CDR2 SYGVKD. The CDR3 loop spans 18 amino acids. V gave up 2 bases and J gave up 0 bases; unmatched junction bases: 13. The CDR3 loop is CAISEPGGGPRISYEQYF. The CDR3 nucleotides are TGTGCCATCAGTGAGCCGGGAGGAGGGCCTCGGATCTCCTACGAGCAGTACTTC.

This clonotype was detected many times. This chain uses TRBV2 with TRBJ2-1; tentatively, D is TRBD1 or TRBD2 (5 bases each). The CDR3 spans 12 residues. Germline CDR1 and CDR2: SNHLY and FYNNEI. V lost 1 base and J 14 bases, leaving 12 bases between the germline ends. CDR3: CASSEEGRAEFF. The CDR3 DNA is TGTGCCAGCAGTGAAGAGGGGCGAGCGGAGTTCTTC.

In this sample, this clonotype turned up a few times. The gene calls are TRBV7-2 and TRBJ1-5; 9 bases match TRBD1. CDR3 size: 15 residues. Germline V gene lookup returns CDR1 SGHTA and CDR2 FQGNSA. With 5 bases clipped from V and 6 bases from J, the junction kept 8 bases outside the gene matches. The CDR3 sequence is CASSTGQGLGQPQHF. CDR3 bases: TGTGCCAGCAGCACGGGACAGGGCCTGGGTCAGCCCCAGCATTTT.

This sequence joins TRBV10-3 and TRBJ2-5; 7 bases match TRBD1. Trimming at V came to 0 bases and at J to 2 bases, leaving 3 bases not matched to a gene. Germline lookup yields CDR1 ENHRY and CDR2 SYGVKD. This CDR3 has 15 residues. The CDR3 loop reads CAISESGQSQETQYF. The CDR3, as DNA: TGTGCCATCAGTGAGTCGGGACAGAGTCAAGAGACCCAGTACTTC.

This clonotype was recorded a few times. The rearrangement links TRBV7-2 to TRBJ2-7; TRBD2 matches 9 bases. V was pared by 2 bases and J by 4 bases, with 3 bases of the junction left unmatched. This CDR3 spans 14 amino acids. Per germline, CDR1 SGHTA and CDR2 FQGNSA. The CDR3 region is CASSLRGLAYEQYF. For the CDR3, the DNA is TGTGCCAGCAGCTTAAGAGGACTAGCGTACGAGCAGTACTTC.

The chain recombines TRBV5-1 with TRBJ2-5; TRBD2 agrees at 7 bases. V was pared by 5 bases and J by 5 bases, with 3 bases of the junction left unmatched. The V gene's germline CDR1 is SGHRS and CDR2 YFSETQ. The CDR3 has 12 amino acids. CDR3: CASSAGVETQYF. CDR3 sequence (DNA): TGCGCCAGCAGTGCGGGAGTGGAGACCCAGTACTTC.

This chain joins TRBV24-1 and TRBJ1-2; the match to TRBD1 covers 10 bases. Germline CDR1 is KGHDR and CDR2 is SFDVKD. The J segment lost 11 bases and the V segment lost 4 bases, leaving 6 bases of the junction unmatched. The CDR3 has 13 residues. This chain's CDR3 is CATSEGTGEGYTF. DNA for the CDR3: TGTGCCACCAGTGAGGGGACAGGGGAAGGTTACACCTTC.

In this sample, this clonotype turned up many times. The CDR3 nucleotides are TGCGCCAGCAGCCAAGGGACTAGCGGCTACAATGAGCAGTTCTTC. Translating gives CASSQGTSGYNEQFF. This chain joins TRBV4-3 and TRBJ2-1, with 10 bases matching TRBD2. J lost 3 bases, V lost 1 base, and 0 bases had no gene match. The CDR3 is 15 residues long. Germline values: CDR1 LGHNA, CDR2 YSLEER.

The chain carries TRBV20-1 and TRBJ2-3, with D unclear. V lost 3 bases and J lost 2, with 12 bases in between. The CDR3 sequence is 14 residues long. CDR1 is DFQATT, CDR2 SNEGSKA, per germline (reference sequence). The CDR3 here is CSARKAEPTDTQYF. The DNA of the CDR3 is TGCAGTGCTAGGAAGGCGGAACCCACAGATACGCAGTATTTT.

The chain couples TRBV2 to TRBJ2-1; 7 bases match TRBD2. CDR1 is SNHLY and CDR2 is FYNNEI in the germline V gene. J lost 3 bases, V lost 3 bases, and 5 bases had no gene match. The CDR3 runs to 15 residues. The CDR3, as DNA: TGTGCCAGCAGTGACTTGGCGGGAGTCTACAATGAGCAGTTCTTC. Its translation is CASSDLAGVYNEQFF.

This chain connects TRBV19 to TRBJ1-5; 10 bases match TRBD1. In germline, CDR1 is LNHDA, CDR2 SQIVND (reference sequence). Trimming at V came to 5 bases and at J to 3 bases, leaving 7 bases not matched to a gene. This CDR3 is 16 amino acids long. The CDR3 spells CASSSRTGGTNQPQHF. For the CDR3, the DNA is TGTGCCAGTAGTTCACGGACAGGGGGGACCAATCAGCCCCAGCATTTT. Supplemented by reference TRBV19 and TRBJ1-5, the full variable domain reads DGGITQSPKYLFRKEGQNVTLSCEQNLNHDAMYWYRQDPGQGLRLIYYSQIVNDFQKGDIAEGYSVSREKKESFPLTVTSAQKNPTAFYLCASSSRTGGTNQPQHFGDGTRLSIL.

J is TRBJ2-7 and V is TRBV28; D remains ambiguous. The ends were cut back, 4 bases at V and 5 bases at J, with 9 bases in the middle. There are 12 residues in the CDR3. Germline-derived CDR1 and CDR2 are MDHEN and SYDVKM. The CDR3 DNA follows: TGTGCCAGCAGTTCCCTGCACGACGAGCAGTACTTC. This encodes CASSSLHDEQYF.